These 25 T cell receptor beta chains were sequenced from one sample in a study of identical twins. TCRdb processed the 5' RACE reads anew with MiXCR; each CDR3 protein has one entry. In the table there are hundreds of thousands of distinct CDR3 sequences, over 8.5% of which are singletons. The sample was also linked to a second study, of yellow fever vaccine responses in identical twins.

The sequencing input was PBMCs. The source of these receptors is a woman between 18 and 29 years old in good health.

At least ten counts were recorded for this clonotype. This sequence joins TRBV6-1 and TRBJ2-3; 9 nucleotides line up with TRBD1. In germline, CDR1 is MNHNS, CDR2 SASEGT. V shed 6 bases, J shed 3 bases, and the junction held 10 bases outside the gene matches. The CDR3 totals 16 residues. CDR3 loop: CASRRWDREDTDTQYF. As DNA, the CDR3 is TGTGCCAGCAGACGGTGGGACAGGGAGGATACAGATACGCAGTATTTT.

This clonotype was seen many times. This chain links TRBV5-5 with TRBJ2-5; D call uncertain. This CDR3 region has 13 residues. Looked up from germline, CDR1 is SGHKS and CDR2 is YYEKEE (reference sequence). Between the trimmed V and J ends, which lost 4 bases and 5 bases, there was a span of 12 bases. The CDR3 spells CASSPDQRETQYF. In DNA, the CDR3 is TGTGCCAGCAGCCCGGACCAACGGGAGACCCAGTACTTC.

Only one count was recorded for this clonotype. The CDR3 sequence is CAWSGVNTEAFF. CDR3 in DNA: TGTGCCTGGAGTGGGGTGAACACTGAAGCTTTCTTT. The chain employs TRBV30 and TRBJ1-1; D unclear. Trimming stripped 1 base from V and 0 bases from J, with 3 bases between. CDR1 GTSNPN and CDR2 SVGIG come from the germline V gene (reference sequence). The CDR3 has 12 residues.

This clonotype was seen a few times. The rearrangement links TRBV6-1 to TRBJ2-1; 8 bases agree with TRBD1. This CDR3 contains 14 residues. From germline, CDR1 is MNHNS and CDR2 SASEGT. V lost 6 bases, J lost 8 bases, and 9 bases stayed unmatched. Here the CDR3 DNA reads TGTGCCAGCAGACGCGCACAGGGGGGCGATGAGCAGTTCTTC. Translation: CASRRAQGGDEQFF.

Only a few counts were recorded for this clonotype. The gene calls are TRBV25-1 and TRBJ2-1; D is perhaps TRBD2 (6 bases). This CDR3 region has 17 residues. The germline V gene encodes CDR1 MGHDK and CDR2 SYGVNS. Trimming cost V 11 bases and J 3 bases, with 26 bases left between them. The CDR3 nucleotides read TGTGCCGGCAAAAGGACTAACTCCACCGTTTGCTACAATGAGCAGTTCTTC. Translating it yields CAGKRTNSTVCYNEQFF.

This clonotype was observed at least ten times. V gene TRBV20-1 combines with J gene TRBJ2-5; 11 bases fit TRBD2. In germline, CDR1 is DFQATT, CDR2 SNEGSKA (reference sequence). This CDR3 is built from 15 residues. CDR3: CRSIGLAGGLETQYF. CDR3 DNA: TGCAGAAGCATTGGGCTAGCGGGAGGTCTAGAGACCCAGTACTTC.

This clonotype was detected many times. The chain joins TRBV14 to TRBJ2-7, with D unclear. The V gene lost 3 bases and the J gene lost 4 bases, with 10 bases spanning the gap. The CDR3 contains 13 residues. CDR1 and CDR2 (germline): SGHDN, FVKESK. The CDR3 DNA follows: TGTGCCAGCAGCCAGAGACACCAGTACGAGCAGTACTTC. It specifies CASSQRHQYEQYF. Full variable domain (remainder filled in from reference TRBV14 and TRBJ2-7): EAGVTQFPSHSVIEKGQTVTLRCDPISGHDNLYWYRRVMGKEIKFLLHFVKESKQDESGMPNNRFLAERTGGTYSTLKVQPAELEDSGVYFCASSQRHQYEQYFGPGTRLTVT.

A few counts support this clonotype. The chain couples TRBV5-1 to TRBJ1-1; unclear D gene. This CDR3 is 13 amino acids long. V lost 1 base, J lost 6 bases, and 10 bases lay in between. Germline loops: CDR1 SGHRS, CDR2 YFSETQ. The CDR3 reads CASSLWSDAEAFF. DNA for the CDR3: TGCGCCAGCAGCTTGTGGTCAGACGCTGAAGCTTTCTTT.

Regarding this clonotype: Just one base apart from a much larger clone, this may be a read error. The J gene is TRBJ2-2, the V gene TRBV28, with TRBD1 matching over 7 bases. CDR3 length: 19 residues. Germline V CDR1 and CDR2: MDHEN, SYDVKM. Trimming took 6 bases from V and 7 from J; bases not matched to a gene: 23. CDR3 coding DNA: TGTGCCAGCAGCCACGAACAGGGGTTGCGCAAGGGTCCATTCGGGGAGCTGTTTTTT. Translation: CASSHEQGLRKGPFGELFF.

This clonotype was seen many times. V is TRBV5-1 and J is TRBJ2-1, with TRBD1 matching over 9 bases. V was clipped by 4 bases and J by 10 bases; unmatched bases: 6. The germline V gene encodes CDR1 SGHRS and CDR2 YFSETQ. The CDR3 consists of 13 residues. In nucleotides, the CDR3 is TGCGCCAGCAGCGACGGGACAGGGAGGGAGCAGTTCTTC. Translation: CASSDGTGREQFF.

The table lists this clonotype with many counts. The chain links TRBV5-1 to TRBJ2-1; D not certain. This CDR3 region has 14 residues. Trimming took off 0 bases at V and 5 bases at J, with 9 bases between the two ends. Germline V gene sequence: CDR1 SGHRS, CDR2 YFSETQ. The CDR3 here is CASSLVSAHNEQFF. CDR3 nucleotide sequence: TGCGCCAGCAGCTTGGTGTCAGCCCACAATGAGCAGTTCTTC. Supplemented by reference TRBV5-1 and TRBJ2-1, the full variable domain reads KAGVTQTPRYLIKTRGQQVTLSCSPISGHRSVSWYQQTPGQGLQFLFEYFSETQRNKGNFPGRFSGRQFSNSRSEMNVSTLELGDSALYLCASSLVSAHNEQFFGPGTRLTVL.

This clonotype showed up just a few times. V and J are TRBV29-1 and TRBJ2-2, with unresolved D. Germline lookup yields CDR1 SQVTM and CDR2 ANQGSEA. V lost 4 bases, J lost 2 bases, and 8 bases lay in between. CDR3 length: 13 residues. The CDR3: CSVGSDNTGELFF. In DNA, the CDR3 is TGCAGCGTTGGCTCGGATAACACCGGGGAGCTGTTTTTT.

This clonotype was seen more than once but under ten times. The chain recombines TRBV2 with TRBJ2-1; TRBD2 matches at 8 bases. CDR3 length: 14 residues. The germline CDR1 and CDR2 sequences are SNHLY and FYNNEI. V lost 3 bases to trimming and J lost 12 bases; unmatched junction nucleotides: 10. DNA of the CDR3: TGTGCCAGCAGTGATCCGGGGGGGGGATTTGGGCAGTTCTTC. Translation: CASSDPGGGFGQFF.

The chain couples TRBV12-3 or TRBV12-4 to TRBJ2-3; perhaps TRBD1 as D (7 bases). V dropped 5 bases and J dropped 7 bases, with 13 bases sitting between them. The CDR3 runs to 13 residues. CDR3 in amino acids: CASSPTGRNTQYF. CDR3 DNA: TGTGCCAGCAGTCCGACAGGGAGGAATACGCAGTATTTT.

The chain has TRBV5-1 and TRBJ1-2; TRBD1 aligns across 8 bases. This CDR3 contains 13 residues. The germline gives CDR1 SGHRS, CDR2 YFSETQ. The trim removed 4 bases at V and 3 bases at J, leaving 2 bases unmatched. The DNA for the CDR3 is TGCGCCAGCAGCAAGGACAGGGACTATGGCTACACCTTC. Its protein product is CASSKDRDYGYTF.

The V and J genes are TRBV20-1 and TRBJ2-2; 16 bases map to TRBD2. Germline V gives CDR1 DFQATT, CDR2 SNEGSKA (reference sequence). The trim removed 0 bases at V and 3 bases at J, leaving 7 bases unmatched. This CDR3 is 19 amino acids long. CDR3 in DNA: TGCAGTGCTAGAGATCTCGGGACTAGCGGGAGGGCCCACACCGGGGAGCTGTTTTTT. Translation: CSARDLGTSGRAHTGELFF.

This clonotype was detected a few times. The CDR3 region is CSVEDREGRWETQYF. CDR3 DNA sequence: TGCAGCGTTGAAGATCGAGAGGGGCGCTGGGAGACCCAGTACTTC. The V and J genes are TRBV29-1 and TRBJ2-5; D is perhaps TRBD1 or TRBD2 (5 bases each). The V gene's germline CDR1 is SQVTM and CDR2 ANQGSEA. The CDR3 extends over 15 amino acids. Trimming stripped 0 bases from V and 5 bases from J, with 16 bases between. Using reference TRBV29-1 and TRBJ2-5 for the parts outside the CDR3, the full variable domain is SAVISQKPSRDICQRGTSLTIQCQVDSQVTMMFWYRQQPGQSLTLIATANQGSEATYESGFVIDKFPISRPNLTFSTLTVSNMSPEDSSIYLCSVEDREGRWETQYFGPGTRLLVL.

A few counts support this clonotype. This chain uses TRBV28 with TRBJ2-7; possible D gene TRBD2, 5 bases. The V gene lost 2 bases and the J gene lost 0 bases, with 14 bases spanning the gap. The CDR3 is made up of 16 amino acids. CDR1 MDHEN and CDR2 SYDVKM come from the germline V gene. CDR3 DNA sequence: TGTGCCAGCAGTTTAAATCGTTTGGGGAGCTCCTACGAGCAGTACTTC. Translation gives CASSLNRLGSSYEQYF.

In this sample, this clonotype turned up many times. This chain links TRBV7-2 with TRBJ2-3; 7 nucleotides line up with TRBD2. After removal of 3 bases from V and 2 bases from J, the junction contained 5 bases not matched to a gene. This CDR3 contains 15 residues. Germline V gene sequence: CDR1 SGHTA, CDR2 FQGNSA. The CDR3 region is CASSFRTSHTDTQYF. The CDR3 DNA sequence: TGTGCCAGCAGCTTTCGGACTAGTCACACAGATACGCAGTATTTT.

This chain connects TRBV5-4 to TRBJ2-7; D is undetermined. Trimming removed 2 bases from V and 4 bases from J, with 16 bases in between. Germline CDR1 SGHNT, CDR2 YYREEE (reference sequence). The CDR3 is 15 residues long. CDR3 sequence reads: CASSFLPKSTYEQYF. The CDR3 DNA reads TGTGCCAGCAGCTTCCTTCCCAAATCGACGTACGAGCAGTACTTC. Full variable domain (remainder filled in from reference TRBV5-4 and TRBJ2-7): ETGVTQSPTHLIKTRGQQVTLRCSSQSGHNTVSWYQQALGQGPQFIFQYYREEENGRGNFPPRFSGLQFPNYSSELNVNALELDDSALYLCASSFLPKSTYEQYFGPGTRLTVT.

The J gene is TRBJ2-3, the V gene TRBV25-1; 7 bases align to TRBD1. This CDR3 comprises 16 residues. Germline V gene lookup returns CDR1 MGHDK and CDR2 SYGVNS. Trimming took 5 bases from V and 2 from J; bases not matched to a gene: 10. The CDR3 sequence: CASSLHWDRITDTQYF. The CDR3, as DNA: TGTGCCAGCAGTCTACACTGGGACAGAATCACAGATACGCAGTATTTT.

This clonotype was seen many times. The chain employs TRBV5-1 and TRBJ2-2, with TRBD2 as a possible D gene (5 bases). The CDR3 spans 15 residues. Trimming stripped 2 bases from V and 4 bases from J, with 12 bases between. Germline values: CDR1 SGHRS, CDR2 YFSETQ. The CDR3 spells CASSFQMAGTGELFF. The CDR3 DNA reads TGCGCCAGCAGCTTCCAAATGGCGGGCACCGGGGAGCTGTTTTTT.

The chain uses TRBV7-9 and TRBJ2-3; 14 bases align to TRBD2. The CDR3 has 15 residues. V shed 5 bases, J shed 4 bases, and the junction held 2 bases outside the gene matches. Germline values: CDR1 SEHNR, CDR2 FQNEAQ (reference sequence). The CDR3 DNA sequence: TGTGCCAGCAGCCCGACTAGCGGGGGGGCAGATACGCAGTATTTT. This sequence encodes CASSPTSGGADTQYF.

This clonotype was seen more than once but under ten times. CDR3 loop: CATSDRLAGGQSSTDTQYF. The DNA of the CDR3 is TGTGCCACCAGTGATCGGCTAGCGGGGGGCCAAAGCAGCACAGATACGCAGTATTTT. The chain employs TRBV24-1 and TRBJ2-3, with 11 nucleotides matching TRBD2. The CDR3 is 19 residues long. Per germline, CDR1 KGHDR and CDR2 SFDVKD. With 3 bases clipped from V and 0 bases from J, the junction kept 10 bases outside the gene matches.

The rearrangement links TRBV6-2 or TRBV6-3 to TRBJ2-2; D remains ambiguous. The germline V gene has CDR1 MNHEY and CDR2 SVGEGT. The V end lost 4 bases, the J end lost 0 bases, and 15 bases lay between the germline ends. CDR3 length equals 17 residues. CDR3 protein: CASSSAGPTSNTGELFF. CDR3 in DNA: TGTGCCAGCAGTTCCGCCGGACCTACTTCGAACACCGGGGAGCTGTTTTTT.